Listed below are T cell receptor beta chains from one sample, sequenced in a study of OX40 agonist ivuxolimab in advanced cancers. Some clones are missing from TCRdb's copy, which holds only in-frame ones; the method was immunoSEQ multiplex PCR. The table shows around 70,000 clones, with approximately 80% occurring only once. Sequenced here: CD4+ or CD8+ T cells sorted from blood, sampled in a trial of the OX40 agonist ivuxolimab. The receptors were gathered from an adult with an advanced solid tumor such as melanoma, head and neck, liver or kidney cancer. Each CDR3 is given with its conserved first and last residue. The D gene is left open where the match is weak. Clone size is given for some rows only: seen once, a few or many times, or a class if the clone is expanded.

v_gene	abundance	d_gene	len	j_gene	CDR3aa	CDR3nt
TRBV25-1	-	TRBD1	14	TRBJ2-5	CASNKQGAKETQYF	TGTGCCAGCAATAAGCAGGGGGCTAAGGAGACCCAGTACTTC
TRBV19	-	-	14	TRBJ1-1	CATPGPPENTEAFF	TGTGCCACCCCCGGGCCGCCCGAGAACACTGAAGCTTTCTTT
TRBV6-5	-	TRBD1	14	TRBJ1-4	CASSVGTGVEKLFF	TGTGCCAGCAGTGTCGGGACAGGGGTTGAGAAACTGTTTTTT
TRBV6-5	once	TRBD2	13	TRBJ2-5	CASRTAGAETQYF	TGTGCCAGCCGGACAGCGGGGGCAGAGACCCAGTACTTC
TRBV28	-	-	15	TRBJ2-7	CASTQGALNSYEQYF	TGTGCCAGCACCCAAGGTGCCCTCAACTCCTACGAGCAGTACTTC
TRBV6-5	-	TRBD1	13	TRBJ1-1	CASSSQGGTEAFF	TGTGCCAGCAGTTCACAGGGGGGCACTGAAGCTTTCTTT
TRBV11-3	-	TRBD2	13	TRBJ2-7	CASSSAAGGEQYF	TGTGCCAGCAGCTCAGCCGCGGGGGGCGAGCAGTACTTC
TRBV29-1	-	-	13	TRBJ1-1	CSGRAGRGTEAFF	TGCAGCGGGCGGGCAGGCCGAGGGACTGAAGCTTTCTTT
TRBV11-1	-	-	14	TRBJ2-3	CASSARVYTDTQYF	TGTGCCAGCAGCGCGAGAGTCTACACAGATACGCAGTATTTT
TRBV11-2	-	-	16	TRBJ1-5	CASSSTYGRGNQAQHF	TGTGCCAGCAGCTCCACTTACGGCAGGGGCAATCAAGCCCAGCATTTT
TRBV5-1	-	TRBD2	17	TRBJ2-3	CASSFGLAAALTDTQYF	TGCGCCAGCAGCTTCGGACTAGCGGCGGCTCTCACAGATACGCAGTATTTT
TRBV18	-	-	14	TRBJ2-3	CASSPPGTADTQYF	TGTGCCAGCTCACCACCTGGGACGGCGGATACGCAGTATTTT
TRBV6-1	-	TRBD2	15	TRBJ2-7	CASSPPGSGNVEQYF	TGTGCCAGCAGTCCCCCCGGAAGCGGGAACGTCGAGCAGTACTTC
TRBV7-9	-	-	14	TRBJ2-7	CASSLASSSYEQYF	TGTGCCAGCAGCTTAGCGAGTAGCTCCTACGAGCAGTACTTC
TRBV29-1	-	-	10	TRBJ2-3	CSGSRDTQYF	TGCAGCGGGAGCCGGGATACGCAGTATTTT
TRBV9	-	-	13	TRBJ1-2	CASSVEAGYGYTF	TGTGCCAGCAGCGTAGAAGCCGGGTACGGCTACACCTTC
TRBV11-3	-	-	16	TRBJ2-2	CASSERPGDGSGELFF	TGTGCCAGCAGCGAACGACCGGGGGATGGGTCCGGGGAGCTGTTTTTT
TRBV5-1	-	TRBD1	14	TRBJ1-1	CASGWTGRNTEAFF	TGCGCCAGCGGATGGACAGGGCGGAACACTGAAGCTTTCTTT
TRBV2	once	-	13	TRBJ2-1	CASRKDGDNEQFF	TGTGCCAGCAGAAAGGACGGAGACAATGAGCAGTTCTTC
TRBV6-5	-	-	16	TRBJ1-2	CASSYSRAGMGYGYTF	TGTGCCAGCAGTTACTCGAGGGCAGGGATGGGCTATGGCTACACCTTC
TRBV19	-	-	14	TRBJ1-5	CASSATASNQPQHF	TGTGCCAGTAGTGCGACAGCAAGTAATCAGCCCCAGCATTTT
TRBV29-1	-	-	12	TRBJ2-1	CSVGTIYNEQFF	TGCAGCGTTGGGACCATCTACAATGAGCAGTTCTTC
TRBV30	-	TRBD2	15	TRBJ2-4	CAWGPGRGGRDIQYF	TGTGCCTGGGGCCCAGGGAGGGGCGGCCGTGACATTCAGTACTTC
TRBV11-2	-	-	13	TRBJ1-2	CASRPWGKDGYTF	TGTGCCAGCAGACCATGGGGGAAGGATGGCTACACCTTC
TRBV29-1	-	-	12	TRBJ1-5	CSVEQGNQPQHF	TGCAGCGTTGAACAGGGCAATCAGCCCCAGCATTTT
TRBV11-2	-	TRBD1	14	TRBJ1-2	CASSPRTGGYGYTF	TGTGCCAGCAGCCCACGGACAGGGGGCTATGGCTACACCTTC
TRBV30	-	-	13	TRBJ2-3	CASSEGNADTQYF	TGTGCCTCTTCTGAGGGGAACGCAGATACGCAGTATTTT
TRBV30	-	-	14	TRBJ2-2	CAWRREGFTGELFF	TGTGCCTGGAGAAGGGAAGGATTTACCGGGGAGCTGTTTTTT
TRBV7-8	-	-	14	TRBJ2-7	CASSLGSGAYEQYF	TGTGCCAGCAGCTTAGGGTCCGGGGCCTACGAGCAGTACTTC
TRBV6-6	-	TRBD1	15	TRBJ1-5	CASSYSDRSNQPQHF	TGTGCCAGCAGTTACTCGGACAGGTCCAATCAGCCCCAGCATTTT
TRBV5-1	few	-	11	TRBJ2-5	CASSFSETQYF	TGCGCCAGCAGCTTTAGCGAGACCCAGTACTTC
TRBV18	-	-	15	TRBJ2-7	CASSLRADVSYEQYF	TGTGCCAGCTCACTTCGGGCGGACGTCTCCTACGAGCAGTACTTC
TRBV7-2	-	-	14	TRBJ2-1	CASSPGPAKDEQFF	TGTGCCAGCAGTCCCGGGCCCGCGAAGGATGAGCAGTTCTTC
TRBV30	-	TRBD1	16	TRBJ2-1	CAWSIPDRTGLNEQFF	TGTGCCTGGAGTATTCCGGACAGGACGGGGTTGAATGAGCAGTTCTTC
TRBV28	-	-	15	TRBJ1-2	CASSFQGHANYGYTF	TGTGCCAGCAGTTTTCAGGGGCACGCTAACTATGGCTACACCTTC
TRBV11-2	-	-	11	TRBJ2-5	CASSLGETQYF	TGTGCCAGCAGCTTAGGGGAGACCCAGTACTTC
TRBV27	-	-	15	TRBJ1-3	CASSSRTEGGNTIYF	TGTGCCAGCAGTTCTCGGACGGAGGGCGGAAACACCATATATTTT
TRBV30	-	TRBD2	15	TRBJ2-7	CAWRRTSDSSYEQYF	TGTGCCTGGAGGAGAACTAGCGATAGCTCCTACGAGCAGTACTTC
TRBV7-9	-	-	17	TRBJ2-6	CASSLITRSSGANVLTF	TGTGCCAGCAGCTTGATTACCAGAAGCTCTGGGGCCAACGTCCTGACTTTC
TRBV9	-	TRBD2	18	TRBJ2-3	CASSVGRELAVPTDTQYF	TGTGCCAGCAGCGTAGGTAGGGAACTAGCGGTCCCCACAGATACGCAGTATTTT
TRBV6-1	-	-	13	TRBJ2-3	CASRPQGADTQYF	TGTGCCAGCAGGCCTCAGGGAGCAGATACGCAGTATTTT
TRBV9	-	-	14	TRBJ1-5	CASSVDGGYGPQHF	TGTGCCAGCAGCGTAGATGGAGGGTATGGGCCCCAGCATTTT
TRBV7-6	few	-	14	TRBJ1-1	CASSLARSNTEAFF	TGTGCCAGCAGCTTAGCGCGGTCGAACACTGAAGCTTTCTTT
TRBV6-6	-	TRBD1	15	TRBJ2-7	CASSSPGQGAYEQYF	TGTGCCAGCAGTTCTCCGGGACAGGGGGCCTACGAGCAGTACTTC
TRBV19	once	TRBD2	16	TRBJ2-1	CASSIGALAGGGGQFF	TGTGCCAGTAGTATAGGCGCACTAGCGGGAGGCGGCGGGCAGTTCTTC
TRBV5-4	-	-	14	TRBJ2-7	CASSPESGSYEQYF	TGTGCCAGCAGCCCCGAGTCCGGCTCCTACGAGCAGTACTTC
TRBV30	-	TRBD1	14	TRBJ2-3	CAWKDRTSTDTQYF	TGTGCCTGGAAGGACAGGACTAGCACAGATACGCAGTATTTT
TRBV19	-	TRBD1	15	TRBJ2-7	CATQKGTGGIFEQYF	TGTGCCACCCAAAAAGGGACAGGGGGCATTTTTGAGCAGTACTTC
TRBV29-1	-	-	10	TRBJ2-1	CSVEPNEQFF	TGCAGCGTTGAGCCCAATGAGCAGTTCTTC
TRBV5-8	few	-	14	TRBJ2-2	CASSLQGGTGELFF	TGTGCCAGCAGCTTGCAGGGTGGGACCGGGGAGCTGTTTTTT
TRBV6-5	-	-	14	TRBJ1-2	CASSYGAGDYGYTF	TGTGCCAGCAGTTACGGGGCAGGGGACTATGGCTACACCTTC
TRBV5-5	-	-	16	TRBJ2-7	CASSLEDTHSFYEQYF	TGTGCCAGCAGCTTGGAGGACACACATTCGTTCTACGAGCAGTACTTC
TRBV30	-	-	13	TRBJ2-2	CAWSVGVTGELFF	TGTGCCTGGAGTGTAGGGGTCACCGGGGAGCTGTTTTTT
TRBV14	few	TRBD1	15	TRBJ1-1	CASSQDLGGWTEAFF	TGTGCCAGCAGCCAAGATCTAGGGGGCTGGACTGAAGCTTTCTTT
TRBV7-3	-	-	13	TRBJ1-5	CASSLDLNQPQHF	TGTGCCAGCAGCCTCGACCTAAATCAGCCCCAGCATTTT
TRBV6-4	-	-	13	TRBJ1-2	CASSRGPNYGYTF	TGTGCCAGCAGCCGGGGACCTAACTATGGCTACACCTTC
TRBV7-6	-	-	16	TRBJ1-3	CASSLKTGFSGNTIYF	TGTGCCAGCAGCTTAAAGACAGGCTTCTCTGGAAACACCATATATTTT
TRBV7-6	once	TRBD1	15	TRBJ2-3	CASSLARSGGDTQYF	TGTGCCAGCAGCTTAGCAAGGTCAGGGGGAGATACGCAGTATTTT
TRBV6-4	-	TRBD1	14	TRBJ2-3	CASSRDRGTDTQYF	TGTGCCAGCAGCCGGGACAGGGGCACAGATACGCAGTATTTT